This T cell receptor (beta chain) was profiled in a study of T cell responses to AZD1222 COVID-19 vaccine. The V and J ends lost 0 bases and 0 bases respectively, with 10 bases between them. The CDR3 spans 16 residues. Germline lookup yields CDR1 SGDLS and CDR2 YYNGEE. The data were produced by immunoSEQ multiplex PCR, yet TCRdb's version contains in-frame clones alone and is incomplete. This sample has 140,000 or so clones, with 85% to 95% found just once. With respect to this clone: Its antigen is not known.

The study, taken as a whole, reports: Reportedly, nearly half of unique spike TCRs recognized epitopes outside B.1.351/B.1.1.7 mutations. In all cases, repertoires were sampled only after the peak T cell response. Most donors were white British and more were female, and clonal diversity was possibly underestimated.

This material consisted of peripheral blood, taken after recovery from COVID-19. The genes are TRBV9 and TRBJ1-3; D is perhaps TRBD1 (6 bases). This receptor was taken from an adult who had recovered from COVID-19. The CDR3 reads CASSVEGGRSGNTIYF. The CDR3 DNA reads TGTGCCAGCAGCGTAGAGGGGGGGCGCTCTGGAAACACCATATATTTT.